Following are 14 T cell receptor beta chains from one sample sequenced in a study of PD-L1 blockade in urothelial cancer. Method: immunoSEQ multiplex PCR; TCRdb's copy keeps in-frame clones and lacks some. Here the sample spans about 56,000 clones, about 85% being singletons. Time point: pretreatment peripheral blood. The material sequenced was PBMCs, taken around atezolizumab (anti-PD-L1) treatment. These receptors were taken from a man between 65 and 80 years old with urothelial cancer.

J is TRBJ2-1 and V is TRBV19; TRBD1 aligns across 10 bases. V lost 3 bases, J lost 7 bases, and 6 bases stayed unmatched. From germline, CDR1 is LNHDA and CDR2 SQIVND (reference sequence). The CDR3 contains 15 residues. The DNA of the CDR3 is TGTGCCAGTAGTATTCTGGGACAGGGGAAAAATGAGCAGTTCTTC. It is translated as CASSILGQGKNEQFF.

The chain uses TRBV7-9 and TRBJ1-1; 7 nucleotides align to TRBD1. The CDR3 contains 16 residues. Germline-derived CDR1 and CDR2 are SEHNR and FQNEAQ (reference sequence). V gave up 5 bases and J gave up 5 bases; unmatched junction bases: 14. For the CDR3, the DNA is TGTGCCAGCAGCGCTCCGACGACAGGGTTCTCGACTGAAGCTTTCTTT. This sequence encodes CASSAPTTGFSTEAFF.

V usage is TRBV19 and J usage is TRBJ2-4; D uncertain. Trimming took 0 bases from V and 9 from J, leaving 12 bases between them. Per germline, CDR1 LNHDA and CDR2 SQIVND (reference sequence). The CDR3 spans 14 residues. CDR3 sequence (DNA): TGTGCCAGTAGTATAGAAGGCTACTCGGGCATTCAGTACTTC. Protein: CASSIEGYSGIQYF.

The CDR3 region is CASSYRNRGLYQETQYF. In DNA form, the CDR3 reads TGTGCCAGCAGCTACAGGAACAGGGGATTGTACCAAGAGACCCAGTACTTC. The chain has TRBV7-8 and TRBJ2-5; 7 bases match TRBD1. Germline trimming cut 4 bases from V and 0 bases from J; bases unmatched to any gene: 11. This CDR3 spans 17 amino acids. In germline, CDR1 is SGHVS, CDR2 FQNEAQ.

This clone came up once. At one of its ends the junction is not consistent with the germline gene, which may arise from a read error. The gene calls are TRBV28 and TRBJ1-5; D is possibly TRBD1 (6 bases). The CDR3 has 14 amino acids. CDR1 and CDR2 (germline): MDHEN, SYDVKM. The CDR3, as DNA: TGTGCCAGCAATTTACAGGGTTTAGGCCAGCCCCAGCATTTT. Encoded protein: CASNLQGLGQPQHF.

The chain recombines TRBV18 with TRBJ2-3, with 13 bases lining up with TRBD2. This CDR3 is built from 19 residues. Germline CDR1 KGHSH, CDR2 LQKENI. The V segment lost 3 bases and the J segment 0 bases; nucleotides outside the gene matches: 9. The DNA for the CDR3 is TGTGCCAGCTCACCTGTACCGGGACTAGCGGGATTTAGCACAGATACGCAGTATTTT. Encoded protein: CASSPVPGLAGFSTDTQYF.

This rearrangement joins TRBV7-6 to TRBJ2-1; D gene ambiguous. Between the trimmed V and J ends, which lost 5 bases and 5 bases, there was a span of 16 bases. Per the germline V gene, CDR1 is SGHVS and CDR2 is FNYEAQ. The CDR3 is made up of 15 amino acids. The CDR3 DNA reads TGTGCCAGCAGCCCAAGTACACCCCCACACAATGAGCAGTTCTTC. Its translation is CASSPSTPPHNEQFF.

V usage is TRBV9 and J usage is TRBJ2-2; a possible D gene is TRBD2 (6 bases). In germline, CDR1 is SGDLS, CDR2 YYNGEE. CDR3 size: 13 residues. Trimming left V 1 base short and J 7 bases short, with 8 bases between. The CDR3 bases are TGTGCCAGCAGCGTACGGAGGGGCGGGGAGCTGTTTTTT. This sequence encodes CASSVRRGGELFF.

The chain has TRBV5-1 and TRBJ1-4; D remains unclear. The V and J ends lost 0 bases and 8 bases respectively, with 11 bases between them. The CDR3 runs to 14 residues. The germline V gene has CDR1 SGHRS and CDR2 YFSETQ. This chain's CDR3 is CASSLGELGEKLFF. DNA of the CDR3: TGCGCCAGCAGCTTGGGGGAGTTAGGAGAAAAACTGTTTTTT.

This clone was detected a few times. Different DNA sequences within this sample yield the same CDR3. The rearrangement joins TRBV9 to TRBJ2-7, with D perhaps TRBD2 (6 bases). V gave up 2 bases and J gave up 3 bases, with 9 bases separating them. The CDR3 extends over 13 amino acids. The germline CDR1 and CDR2 sequences are SGDLS and YYNGEE. CDR3 in DNA: TGTGCCAGCAGCGTGACTAGTGGCTACGAGCAGTACTTC. This gives the protein CASSVTSGYEQYF.

This clone was seen once. This sequence joins TRBV7-8 and TRBJ2-5; perhaps TRBD2 as D (6 bases). The germline gives CDR1 SGHVS, CDR2 FQNEAQ. The ends were cut back, 8 bases at V and 3 bases at J, with 22 bases in the middle. The CDR3 runs to 16 residues. The CDR3 DNA reads TGTGCCAGCCGACTTCAACCTGGGAGGCTAGAAGAGACCCAGTACTTC. The encoded protein is CASRLQPGRLEETQYF.

The chain uses TRBV7-2 and TRBJ2-1; D perhaps matches TRBD2 (5 bases). The V end lost 10 bases, the J end lost 0 bases, and 16 bases lay between the germline ends. The CDR3 has 15 amino acids. Looked up from germline, CDR1 is SGHTA and CDR2 is FQGNSA. CDR3 residues: CATSPSISSYNEQFF. The CDR3 DNA reads TGTGCCACCTCCCCTAGCATTAGCTCCTACAATGAGCAGTTCTTC.

The chain links TRBV10-2 to TRBJ2-6; 12 bases map to TRBD1. Germline CDR1 is WSHSY and CDR2 is SAAADI. The CDR3 extends over 16 amino acids. Trimming took 6 bases from V and 0 from J; bases not matched to a gene: 0. DNA of the CDR3: TGCGCCAGCAGGGGACAGGGGGCCTCTGGGGCCAACGTCCTGACTTTC. Residues: CASRGQGASGANVLTF.

The CDR3 here is CASSPSGGYNEQFF. The DNA for the CDR3 is TGTGCCAGCAGCCCAAGCGGAGGTTACAATGAGCAGTTCTTC. The rearrangement joins TRBV7-9 to TRBJ2-1; D is perhaps TRBD2 (5 bases). V gave up 5 bases and J gave up 4 bases, with 12 bases separating them. CDR1 and CDR2 (germline): SEHNR, FQNEAQ (reference sequence). The CDR3 contains 14 residues.